The source of this T cell receptor beta chain is a study of cytomegalovirus exposure and HLA in healthy donors. Unmatched junction bases numbered 8, after V lost 1 base and J lost 6 bases. Germline CDR1 and CDR2: LNHNV and YYDKDF (reference sequence). The CDR3 has 16 amino acids. It was with 60 Vbeta and 13 Jbeta primers that the PCR ran. Only in-frame clones appear in the TCRdb table, and some are missing; sequencing was by immunoSEQ multiplex PCR. Among about 98,000 clones listed, around 77% were seen once. Comment on this clone: What it binds is not known. Other nucleotide sequences in the sample specify the same CDR3.

Study observations and caveats: Further analysis, carried out later, found HLA-associated TCR beta chains more clonally expanded than equally common other chains. A missense variant in DCLRE1C was later tied to TCR beta V- and J-gene trimming.

This TCR was recovered from a male donor in good health and CMV-seropositive. The genes are TRBV15 and TRBJ2-2; 7 bases line up with TRBD1. Sequencing was done on a sample of PBMCs. This chain's CDR3 is CATSRVPGQGAGELFF. The CDR3 DNA reads as TGTGCCACCAGCAGAGTGCCGGGGCAGGGGGCCGGGGAGCTGTTTTTT.